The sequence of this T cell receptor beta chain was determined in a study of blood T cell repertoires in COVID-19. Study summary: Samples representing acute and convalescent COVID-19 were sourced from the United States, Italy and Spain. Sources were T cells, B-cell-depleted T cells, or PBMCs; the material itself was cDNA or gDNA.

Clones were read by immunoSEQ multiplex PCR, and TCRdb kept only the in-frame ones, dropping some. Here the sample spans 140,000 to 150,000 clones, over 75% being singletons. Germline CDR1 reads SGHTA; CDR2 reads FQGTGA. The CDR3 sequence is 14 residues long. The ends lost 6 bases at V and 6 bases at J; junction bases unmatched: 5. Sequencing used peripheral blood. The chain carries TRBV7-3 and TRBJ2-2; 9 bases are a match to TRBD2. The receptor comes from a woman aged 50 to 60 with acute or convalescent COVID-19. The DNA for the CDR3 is TGTGCCAGCAGGACTAGCGGTAGTCCCGGGGAGCTGTTTTTT. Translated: CASRTSGSPGELFF. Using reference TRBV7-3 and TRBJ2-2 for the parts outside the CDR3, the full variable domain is GAGVSQTPSNKVTEKGKYVELRCDPISGHTALYWYRQSLGQGPEFLIYFQGTGAADDSGLPNDRFFAVRPEGSVSTLKIQRTERGDSAVYLCASRTSGSPGELFFGEGSRLTVL.